This T cell receptor beta chain originates from a study of control samples from healthy donors and cancer patients. Clones were sequenced by immunoSEQ multiplex PCR, and TCRdb holds only the in-frame ones, with some missing. The sample carries some 94,000 clones, approximately 90% recorded once. V lost 7 bases to trimming and J lost 8 bases; unmatched junction nucleotides: 7. There are 13 residues in the CDR3. In germline, CDR1 is SNHLY, CDR2 FYNNEI. This receptor was identified in a woman aged 45-59 years in good health. Material for sequencing was blood. The chain is built from TRBV2 and TRBJ1-1; 10 bases match TRBD1. The CDR3 reads CASTVDRGLEAFF. For the CDR3, the DNA is TGTGCCAGCACTGTAGACAGGGGGCTCGAAGCTTTCTTT.